Each of the 21 T cell receptor beta chains below was sequenced from the same sample in a study of vaccination effects on CD4 cells after COVID-19. No antigen has been assigned to these receptors. Using immunoSEQ multiplex PCR, the repertoire was profiled, and TCRdb retains in-frame clones only, with some absent. This table holds 20,000 to 25,000 clones, over 60% found once. Antigen-specific CD4+ T cells were expanded with viral peptide pools in the ViraFEST assay before sequencing. Cells that had been cultured for less than eleven days were the source of isolated CD4+ T cells. All participants had two doses of either the BNT162b2 or mRNA-1273 vaccine. Sequenced material: CD4+ T cells from PBMCs cultured with HCoV-NL63 spike peptides, taken after COVID-19 vaccination. The receptor source for this set is a human donor who received a COVID-19 vaccine.

The chain couples TRBV5-1 to TRBJ2-1; tentative D call: TRBD1 (5 bases). The CDR3 extends over 15 amino acids. Germline CDR1 is SGHRS and CDR2 is YFSETQ. Trimming removed 1 base from V and 6 bases from J, with 14 bases in between. This CDR3 reads CASSLSITQGNEQFF. CDR3 nucleotide sequence: TGCGCCAGCAGCTTGTCAATTACCCAGGGCAATGAGCAGTTCTTC.

V gene TRBV27 combines with J gene TRBJ1-1; D gene ambiguous. This CDR3 has 13 residues. V lost 3 bases to trimming and J lost 2 bases, with 7 bases between them. From germline, CDR1 is MNHEY and CDR2 SMNVEV (reference sequence). The CDR3 DNA is TGTGCCAGCAGTTTCTCGAGTAACACTGAAGCTTTCTTT. Translating gives CASSFSSNTEAFF.

The chain links TRBV20-1 to TRBJ1-2; D uncertain. This CDR3 spans 11 amino acids. Deletions cut 6 bases from V and 8 bases from J, with 13 bases between. Germline loops: CDR1 DFQATT, CDR2 SNEGSKA (reference sequence). This CDR3 reads CSARTGYGYTF. The CDR3 coding sequence is TGCAGTGCGAGGACTGGTTACGGCTACACCTTC.

The chain recombines TRBV19 with TRBJ2-3; TRBD1 or TRBD2 may be the D gene (6 bases each). Trimming pared 5 bases from V and 4 bases from J, leaving 16 bases between. In germline, CDR1 is LNHDA, CDR2 SQIVND (reference sequence). The CDR3 length is 15 residues. The chain's CDR3 is CASSLRGGLADTQYF. CDR3 DNA: TGTGCCAGTAGTCTCAGGGGAGGATTGGCAGATACGCAGTATTTT.

The chain is built from TRBV6-5 and TRBJ1-1; D gene ambiguous. Germline-derived CDR1 and CDR2 are MNHEY and SVGAGI. The CDR3 runs 13 residues. V was clipped by 6 bases and J by 1 base, with 9 bases between them. The CDR3 loop is CASSFRANTEAFF. DNA of the CDR3: TGTGCCAGCAGCTTTAGGGCGAACACTGAAGCTTTCTTT.

CDR3 amino acids: CATSRGLAGGPSTDTQYF. The CDR3 nucleotides are TGTGCCACCAGCAGGGGACTAGCGGGAGGACCTAGCACAGATACGCAGTATTTT. The chain uses TRBV15 and TRBJ2-3; 15 bases match TRBD2. J was trimmed by 0 bases and V by 3 bases; bases with no gene match: 4. Germline V CDR1 and CDR2: LNHNV, YYDKDF (reference sequence). This CDR3 has 18 amino acids. Full variable domain (missing parts from reference TRBV15 and TRBJ2-3): DAMVIQNPRYQVTQFGKPVTLSCSQTLNHNVMYWYQQKSSQAPKLLFHYYDKDFNNEADTPDNFQSRRPNTSFCFLDIRSPGLGDTAMYLCATSRGLAGGPSTDTQYFGPGTRLTVL.

The rearrangement uses TRBV5-1 and TRBJ2-5; D is undetermined. The CDR3 extends over 13 amino acids. CDR1 and CDR2 (germline): SGHRS, YFSETQ. The V and J ends lost 1 base and 1 base respectively, with 5 bases between them. The CDR3 reads CASSLSLQETQYF. The CDR3 DNA is TGCGCCAGCAGCTTGTCCCTCCAAGAGACCCAGTACTTC.

The chain recombines TRBV19 with TRBJ1-3; D not certain. CDR1 is LNHDA and CDR2 is SQIVND in the germline V gene (reference sequence). The length of the CDR3 is 12 residues. Trimming removed 6 bases at V and 4 bases at J, with 7 bases between. The CDR3 sequence: CASSPAGNTIYF. The DNA for the CDR3 is TGTGCCAGTAGCCCGGCCGGAAACACCATATATTTT.

V gene TRBV6-1 combines with J gene TRBJ2-6, with 7 bases aligning to TRBD1. Germline CDR1 reads MNHNS; CDR2 reads SASEGT. Losses at the gene ends were 4 bases for V and 4 bases for J; bases not matched to a gene: 19. The CDR3 runs to 20 residues. This chain's CDR3 is CASSASHHPITGAGANVLTF. In DNA, the CDR3 is TGTGCCAGCAGTGCCTCTCACCACCCGATTACAGGGGCCGGGGCCAACGTCCTGACTTTC.

The CDR3 sequence: CASSRGQETQYF. CDR3 DNA: TGTGCCAGCAGCCGCGGGCAAGAGACCCAGTACTTC. V gene TRBV11-2 combines with J gene TRBJ2-5; D may be TRBD2 (5 bases). Trimming cost V 5 bases and J 2 bases, with 6 bases left between them. Germline assignment: CDR1 SGHAT and CDR2 FQNNGV. The CDR3 is made up of 12 amino acids. The full variable domain, in which reference TRBV11-2 and TRBJ2-5 provide the parts outside the CDR3, is EAGVAQSPRYKIIEKRQSVAFWCNPISGHATLYWYQQILGQGPKLLIQFQNNGVVDDSQLPKDRFSAERLKGVDSTLKIQPAKLEDSAVYLCASSRGQETQYFGPGTRLLVL.

This CDR3 is CASSSKGDTEAFF. In DNA form, the CDR3 reads TGCGCCAGCAGCTCTAAGGGGGACACTGAAGCTTTCTTT. V is TRBV5-1 and J is TRBJ1-1; a weak D match, TRBD1 (6 bases). Germline CDR1 SGHRS, CDR2 YFSETQ. The CDR3 sequence is 13 residues long. Trimming pared 3 bases from V and 3 bases from J, leaving 9 bases between. The full variable domain, in which reference TRBV5-1 and TRBJ1-1 provide the parts outside the CDR3, is KAGVTQTPRYLIKTRGQQVTLSCSPISGHRSVSWYQQTPGQGLQFLFEYFSETQRNKGNFPGRFSGRQFSNSRSEMNVSTLELGDSALYLCASSSKGDTEAFFGQGTRLTVV.

V and J are TRBV25-1 and TRBJ1-5, with a weak D call TRBD1 (5 bases). This CDR3 region has 14 residues. Trimming pared 6 bases from V and 5 bases from J, leaving 14 bases between. CDR1 and CDR2 (germline): MGHDK, SYGVNS. The CDR3 reads CASSHGGGYQPQHF. The CDR3 DNA is TGTGCCAGCAGCCACGGGGGGGGGTATCAGCCCCAGCATTTT.

This chain uses TRBV6-1 with TRBJ1-3, with D hard to call. The length of the CDR3 is 11 residues. Germline CDR1 is MNHNS and CDR2 is SASEGT. Trimming removed 1 base at V and 15 bases at J, with 10 bases between. The CDR3 reads CASSEGLPGYF. The CDR3 DNA reads TGTGCCAGCAGTGAAGGGTTGCCAGGATATTTT.

The rearrangement uses TRBV5-1 and TRBJ2-3, with 8 nucleotides matching TRBD2. Trimming cost V 5 bases and J 5 bases; bases outside gene matches: 10. The CDR3 contains 15 residues. Germline-derived CDR1 and CDR2 are SGHRS and YFSETQ. The CDR3 bases are TGCGCCAGCAGACCAAAGCGGGAGATAATAGATACGCAGTATTTT. This gives the protein CASRPKREIIDTQYF.

This chain joins TRBV7-9 and TRBJ1-2; D gene unclear. Trimming left V 5 bases short and J 0 bases short, with 10 bases between. The CDR3 has 14 amino acids. From germline, CDR1 is SEHNR and CDR2 FQNEAQ (reference sequence). CDR3 amino acids: CASSPLGPNYGYTF. The CDR3 region has the DNA TGTGCCAGCAGCCCCCTCGGGCCTAACTATGGCTACACCTTC.

The chain is built from TRBV2 and TRBJ1-2; D uncertain. The CDR3 sequence is 15 residues long. Germline V gene lookup returns CDR1 SNHLY and CDR2 FYNNEI. With 4 bases removed from V and 3 bases from J, the gap between germline ends came to 15 bases. As DNA, the CDR3 is TGTGCCAGCAGTGGAATGGACGGTAAGTACTATGGCTACACCTTC. Encoded protein: CASSGMDGKYYGYTF.

The CDR3 nucleotides are TGTGCCAGCTCACCGCGGGACAGACGCACCGGGGAGCTGTTTTTT. Amino acids: CASSPRDRRTGELFF. V and J are TRBV18 and TRBJ2-2; weak D call: TRBD1 (7 bases). The V and J ends lost 3 bases and 4 bases respectively, with 12 bases between them. Looked up from germline, CDR1 is KGHSH and CDR2 is LQKENI. CDR3 length: 15 amino acids.

V is TRBV7-6 and J is TRBJ2-1, with D perhaps TRBD1 (5 bases). The CDR3 length is 16 residues. Trimming pared 5 bases from V and 7 bases from J, leaving 21 bases between. The germline V gene encodes CDR1 SGHVS and CDR2 FNYEAQ. The CDR3 DNA sequence: TGTGCCAGCAGCGAATCGATGGGGCGTCGAATAAATGAGCAGTTCTTC. Protein product: CASSESMGRRINEQFF.

The rearrangement joins TRBV20-1 to TRBJ1-3; D is uncertain. V was pared by 7 bases and J by 0 bases, with 4 bases between. This CDR3 is 11 amino acids long. Germline loops: CDR1 DFQATT, CDR2 SNEGSKA (reference sequence). The CDR3 sequence: CSVFSGNTIYF. DNA for the CDR3: TGCAGTGTGTTCTCTGGAAACACCATATATTTT.

The V and J genes are TRBV6-5 and TRBJ1-5; D is perhaps TRBD1 (6 bases). Trimming pared 6 bases from V and 0 bases from J, leaving 12 bases between. In germline, CDR1 is MNHEY, CDR2 SVGAGI. The CDR3 is 15 residues long. The CDR3 nucleotides are TGTGCCAGCAGCCGGACAGTTTCTAGCAATCAGCCCCAGCATTTT. This encodes CASSRTVSSNQPQHF.

V gene TRBV6-1 combines with J gene TRBJ2-7, with 8 bases aligning to TRBD1. The junction had 15 bases not matched to a gene; V was cut back by 2 bases and J by 3 bases. CDR3 length: 18 amino acids. Germline CDR1 and CDR2: MNHNS and SASEGT. The CDR3 is CASSESLQGQVRVYEQYF. CDR3 DNA sequence: TGTGCCAGCAGTGAATCTCTCCAGGGACAGGTTCGAGTCTACGAGCAGTACTTC.